This entry is about one T cell receptor (beta chain). Antigen unknown. V was clipped by 5 bases and J by 2 bases, with 10 bases between them. This CDR3 has 13 residues. Per germline, CDR1 SGHTA and CDR2 FQGTGA. The PCR employed 60 Vbeta primers together with 13 Jbeta primers. Profiling relied on immunoSEQ multiplex PCR, and the TCRdb table lists in-frame clones only, not all of them. The sample consists of about 200,000 clones, around 76% of them appearing once. The data derive from a study of cytomegalovirus exposure and HLA in healthy donors. Broader study findings: Several top significant clusters appeared, in a later analysis, to be linked to common viral pathogens.

Sequencing input: PBMCs. This clonotype was obtained from a man aged 25-45 years in good health and CMV-seronegative. This chain joins TRBV7-3 and TRBJ2-7; D is possibly TRBD2 (6 bases). CDR3 amino acids: CASSRDSTYEQYF. DNA for the CDR3: TGTGCCAGCAGCCGGGACTCCACCTACGAGCAGTACTTC.